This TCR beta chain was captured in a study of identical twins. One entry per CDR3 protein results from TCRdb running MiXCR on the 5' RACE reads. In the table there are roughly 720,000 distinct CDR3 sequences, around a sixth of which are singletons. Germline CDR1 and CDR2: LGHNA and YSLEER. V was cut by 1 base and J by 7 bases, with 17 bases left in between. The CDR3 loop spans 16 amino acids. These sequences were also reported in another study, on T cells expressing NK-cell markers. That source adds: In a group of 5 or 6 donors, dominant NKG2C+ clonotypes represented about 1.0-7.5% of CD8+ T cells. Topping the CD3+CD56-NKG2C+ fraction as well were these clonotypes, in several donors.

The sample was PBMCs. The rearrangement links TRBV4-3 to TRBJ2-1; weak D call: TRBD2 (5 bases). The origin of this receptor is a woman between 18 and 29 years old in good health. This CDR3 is CASSQGWLGSGNEQFF. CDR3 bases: TGCGCCAGCAGCCAAGGGTGGCTAGGGAGTGGAAATGAGCAGTTCTTC.